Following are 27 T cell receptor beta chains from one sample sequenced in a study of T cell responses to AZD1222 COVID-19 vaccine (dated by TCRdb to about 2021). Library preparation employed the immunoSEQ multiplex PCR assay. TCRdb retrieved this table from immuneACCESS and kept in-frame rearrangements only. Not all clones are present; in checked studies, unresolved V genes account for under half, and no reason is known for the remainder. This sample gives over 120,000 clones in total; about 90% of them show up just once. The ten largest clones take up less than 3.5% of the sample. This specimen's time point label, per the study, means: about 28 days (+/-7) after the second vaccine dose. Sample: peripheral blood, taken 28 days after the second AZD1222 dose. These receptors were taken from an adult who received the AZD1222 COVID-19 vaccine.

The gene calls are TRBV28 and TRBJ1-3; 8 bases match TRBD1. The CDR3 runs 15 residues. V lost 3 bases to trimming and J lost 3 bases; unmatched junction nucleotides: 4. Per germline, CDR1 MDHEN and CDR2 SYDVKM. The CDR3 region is CASSFPGGGGNTIYF. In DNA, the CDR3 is TGTGCCAGCAGTTTCCCAGGGGGCGGTGGAAACACCATATATTTT. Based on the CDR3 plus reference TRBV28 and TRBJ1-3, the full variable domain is DVKVTQSSRYLVKRTGEKVFLECVQDMDHENMFWYRQDPGLGLRLIYFSYDVKMKEKGDIPEGYSVSREKKERFSLILESASTNQTSMYLCASSFPGGGGNTIYFGEGSWLTVV.

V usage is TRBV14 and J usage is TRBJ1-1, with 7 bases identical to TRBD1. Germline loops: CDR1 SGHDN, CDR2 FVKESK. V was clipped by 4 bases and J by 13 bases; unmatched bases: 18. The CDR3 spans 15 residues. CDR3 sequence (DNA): TGTGCCAGCAGCCCGAACCTCGTGAGGACAGGAGGGGTTTTCTTT. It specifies CASSPNLVRTGGVFF.

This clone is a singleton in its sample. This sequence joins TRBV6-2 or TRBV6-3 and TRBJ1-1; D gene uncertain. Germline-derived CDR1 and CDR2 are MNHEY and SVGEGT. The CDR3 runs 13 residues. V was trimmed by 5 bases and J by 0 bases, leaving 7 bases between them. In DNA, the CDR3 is TGTGCCAGCAGTCCGCAGATGAACACTGAAGCTTTCTTT. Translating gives CASSPQMNTEAFF.

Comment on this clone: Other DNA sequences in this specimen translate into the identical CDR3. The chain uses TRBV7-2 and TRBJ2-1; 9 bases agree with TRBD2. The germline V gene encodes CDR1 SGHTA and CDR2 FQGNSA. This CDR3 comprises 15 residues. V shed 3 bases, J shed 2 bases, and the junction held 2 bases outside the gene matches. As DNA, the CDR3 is TGTGCCAGCAGCTTTAGCGGGAGCACCTACAATGAGCAGTTCTTC. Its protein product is CASSFSGSTYNEQFF.

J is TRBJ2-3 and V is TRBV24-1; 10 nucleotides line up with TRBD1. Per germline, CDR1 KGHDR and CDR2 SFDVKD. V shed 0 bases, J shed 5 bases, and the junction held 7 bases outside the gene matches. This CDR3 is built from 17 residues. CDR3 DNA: TGTGCCACCAGTGATTTGCAAAGGGACAGGGGTCGAGATACGCAGTATTTT. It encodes CATSDLQRDRGRDTQYF.

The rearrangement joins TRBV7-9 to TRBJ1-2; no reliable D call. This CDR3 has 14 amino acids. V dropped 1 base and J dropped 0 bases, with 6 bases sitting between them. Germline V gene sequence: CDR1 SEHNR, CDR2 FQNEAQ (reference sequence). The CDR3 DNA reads TGTGCCAGCAGCTTAGAGGTAGCTAACTATGGCTACACCTTC. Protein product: CASSLEVANYGYTF.

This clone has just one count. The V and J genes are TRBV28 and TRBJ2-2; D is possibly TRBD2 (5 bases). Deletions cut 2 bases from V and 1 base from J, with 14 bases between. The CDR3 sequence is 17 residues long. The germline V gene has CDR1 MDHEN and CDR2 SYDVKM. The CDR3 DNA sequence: TGTGCCAGCAGTTTAGTTTCCGGGATCTTGAACACCGGGGAGCTGTTTTTT. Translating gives CASSLVSGILNTGELFF.

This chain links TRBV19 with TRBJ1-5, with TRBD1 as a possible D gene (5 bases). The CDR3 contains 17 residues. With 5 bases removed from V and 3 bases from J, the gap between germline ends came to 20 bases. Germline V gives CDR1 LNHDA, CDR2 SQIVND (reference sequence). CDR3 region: CASSVQGSGTVNQPQHF. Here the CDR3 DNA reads TGTGCCAGTAGTGTCCAAGGTTCCGGGACCGTCAATCAGCCCCAGCATTTT.

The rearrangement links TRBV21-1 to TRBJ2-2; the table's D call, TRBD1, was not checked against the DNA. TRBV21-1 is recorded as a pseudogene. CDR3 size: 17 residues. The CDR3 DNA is TGTGCCAGCAGCAAAGAGAGGGACAGGGGGCACACCGGGGAGCTGTTTTTT. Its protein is CASSKERDRGHTGELFF.

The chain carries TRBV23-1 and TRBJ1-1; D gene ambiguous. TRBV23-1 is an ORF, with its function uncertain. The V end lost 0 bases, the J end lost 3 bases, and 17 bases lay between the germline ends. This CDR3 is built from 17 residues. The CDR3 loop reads CASSQSMGKGSDTEAFF. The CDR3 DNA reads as TGCGCCAGCAGTCAATCTATGGGGAAAGGGTCGGACACTGAAGCTTTCTTT.

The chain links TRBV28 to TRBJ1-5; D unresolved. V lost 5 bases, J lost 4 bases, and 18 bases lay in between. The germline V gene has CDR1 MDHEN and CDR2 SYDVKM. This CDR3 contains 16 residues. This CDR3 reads CASSPLPGDSNQPQHF. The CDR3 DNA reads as TGTGCCAGCAGTCCTCTCCCGGGAGACTCAAATCAGCCCCAGCATTTT.

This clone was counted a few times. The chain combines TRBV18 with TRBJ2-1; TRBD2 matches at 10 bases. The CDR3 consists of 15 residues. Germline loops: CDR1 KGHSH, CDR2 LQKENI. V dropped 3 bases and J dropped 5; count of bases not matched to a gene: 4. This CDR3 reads CASSPRTSGNNEQFF. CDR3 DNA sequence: TGTGCCAGCTCACCCCGGACTAGCGGAAACAATGAGCAGTTCTTC.

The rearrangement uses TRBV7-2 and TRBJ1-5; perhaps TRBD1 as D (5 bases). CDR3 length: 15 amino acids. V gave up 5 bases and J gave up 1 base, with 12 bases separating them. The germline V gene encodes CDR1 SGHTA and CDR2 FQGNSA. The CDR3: CASSLTGVSNQPQHF. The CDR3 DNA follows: TGTGCCAGCAGCCTAACGGGGGTAAGCAATCAGCCCCAGCATTTT. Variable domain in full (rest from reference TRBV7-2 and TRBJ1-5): GAGVSQSPSNKVTEKGKDVELRCDPISGHTALYWYRQSLGQGLEFLIYFQGNSAPDKSGLPSDRFSAERTGGSVSTLTIQRTQQEDSAVYLCASSLTGVSNQPQHFGDGTRLSIL.

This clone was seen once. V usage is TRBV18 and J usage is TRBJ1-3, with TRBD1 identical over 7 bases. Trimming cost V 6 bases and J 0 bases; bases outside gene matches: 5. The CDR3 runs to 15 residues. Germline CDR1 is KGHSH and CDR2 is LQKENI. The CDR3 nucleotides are TGTGCCAGCTCCGGGACAGTGATCTCTGGAAACACCATATATTTT. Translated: CASSGTVISGNTIYF. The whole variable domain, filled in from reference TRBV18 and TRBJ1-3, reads NAGVMQNPRHLVRRRGQEARLRCSPMKGHSHVYWYRQLPEEGLKFMVYLQKENIIDESGMPKERFSAEFPKEGPSILRIQQVVRGDSAAYFCASSGTVISGNTIYFGEGSWLTVV.

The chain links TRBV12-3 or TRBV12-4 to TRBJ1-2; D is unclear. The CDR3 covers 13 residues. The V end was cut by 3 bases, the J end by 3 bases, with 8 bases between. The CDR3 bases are TGTGCCAGCAGTTTGACGAGGGACTATGGCTACACCTTC. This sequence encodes CASSLTRDYGYTF.

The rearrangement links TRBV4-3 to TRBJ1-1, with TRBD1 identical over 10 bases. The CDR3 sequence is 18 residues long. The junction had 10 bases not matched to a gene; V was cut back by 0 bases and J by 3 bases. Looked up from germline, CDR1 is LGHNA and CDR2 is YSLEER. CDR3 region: CASSQDLPRQGADTEAFF. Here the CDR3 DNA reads TGCGCCAGCAGCCAAGATCTCCCCCGACAGGGGGCAGACACTGAAGCTTTCTTT.

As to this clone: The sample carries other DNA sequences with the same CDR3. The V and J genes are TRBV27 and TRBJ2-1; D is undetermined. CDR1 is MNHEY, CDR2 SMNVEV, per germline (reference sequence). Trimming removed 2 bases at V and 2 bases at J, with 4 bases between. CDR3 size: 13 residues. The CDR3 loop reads CASSLTPYNEQFF. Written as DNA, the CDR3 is TGTGCCAGCAGTTTAACCCCCTACAATGAGCAGTTCTTC.

CDR3 sequence reads: CASTEGSNYGYTF. DNA for the CDR3: TGTGCCAGCACTGAAGGGAGTAACTATGGCTACACCTTC. This chain joins TRBV28 and TRBJ1-2; no reliable D call. The germline V gene has CDR1 MDHEN and CDR2 SYDVKM. The CDR3 runs 13 residues. Trimming stripped 7 bases from V and 1 base from J, with 10 bases between.

CDR3: CASSLDHSYEQYF. In DNA, the CDR3 is TGTGCCAGCAGCTTAGATCATTCCTACGAGCAGTACTTC. The V gene is TRBV11-2, the J gene TRBJ2-7; D gene ambiguous. The CDR3 covers 13 residues. CDR1 and CDR2 from the germline V gene are SGHAT and FQNNGV. The V gene lost 0 bases and the J gene lost 1 base, with 4 bases spanning the gap. Full variable domain (rest looked up from reference TRBV11-2 and TRBJ2-7): EAGVAQSPRYKIIEKRQSVAFWCNPISGHATLYWYQQILGQGPKLLIQFQNNGVVDDSQLPKDRFSAERLKGVDSTLKIQPAKLEDSAVYLCASSLDHSYEQYFGPGTRLTVT.

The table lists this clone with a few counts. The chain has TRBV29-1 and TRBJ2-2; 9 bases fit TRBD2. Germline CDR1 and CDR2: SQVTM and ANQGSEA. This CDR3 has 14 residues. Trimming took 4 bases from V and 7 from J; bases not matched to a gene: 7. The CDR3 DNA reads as TGCAGCGTTGGTGCGGGAGGGGATCACGGGGAGCTGTTTTTT. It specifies CSVGAGGDHGELFF.

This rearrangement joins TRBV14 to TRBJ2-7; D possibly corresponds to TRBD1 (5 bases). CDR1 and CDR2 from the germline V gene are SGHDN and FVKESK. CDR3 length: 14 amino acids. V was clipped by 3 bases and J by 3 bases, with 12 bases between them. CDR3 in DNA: TGTGCCAGCAGCCAGGTTGACAGAGACTACGAGCAGTACTTC. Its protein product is CASSQVDRDYEQYF. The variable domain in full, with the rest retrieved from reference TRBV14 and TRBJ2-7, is EAGVTQFPSHSVIEKGQTVTLRCDPISGHDNLYWYRRVMGKEIKFLLHFVKESKQDESGMPNNRFLAERTGGTYSTLKVQPAELEDSGVYFCASSQVDRDYEQYFGPGTRLTVT.

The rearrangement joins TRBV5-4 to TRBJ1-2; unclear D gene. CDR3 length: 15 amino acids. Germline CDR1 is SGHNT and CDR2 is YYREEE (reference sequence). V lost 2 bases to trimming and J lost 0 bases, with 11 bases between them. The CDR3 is CASSFGAKANYGYTF. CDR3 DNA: TGTGCCAGCAGCTTTGGTGCCAAAGCTAACTATGGCTACACCTTC.

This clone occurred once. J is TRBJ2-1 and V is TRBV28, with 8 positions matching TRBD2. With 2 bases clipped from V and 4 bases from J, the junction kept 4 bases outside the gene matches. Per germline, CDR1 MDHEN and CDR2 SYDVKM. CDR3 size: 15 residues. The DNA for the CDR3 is TGTGCCAGCAGTTTACTTAGCGGGATGTACAATGAGCAGTTCTTC. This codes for CASSLLSGMYNEQFF. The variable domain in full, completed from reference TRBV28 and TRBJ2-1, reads DVKVTQSSRYLVKRTGEKVFLECVQDMDHENMFWYRQDPGLGLRLIYFSYDVKMKEKGDIPEGYSVSREKKERFSLILESASTNQTSMYLCASSLLSGMYNEQFFGPGTRLTVL.

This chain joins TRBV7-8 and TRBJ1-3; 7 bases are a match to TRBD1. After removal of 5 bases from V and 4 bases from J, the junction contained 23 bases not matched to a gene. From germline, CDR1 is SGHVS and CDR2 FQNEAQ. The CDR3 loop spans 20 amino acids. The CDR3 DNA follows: TGTGCCAGCAGCCCCCTTATCATCCAGTCGGGGGGGACAGCCGGAAACACCATATATTTT. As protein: CASSPLIIQSGGTAGNTIYF.

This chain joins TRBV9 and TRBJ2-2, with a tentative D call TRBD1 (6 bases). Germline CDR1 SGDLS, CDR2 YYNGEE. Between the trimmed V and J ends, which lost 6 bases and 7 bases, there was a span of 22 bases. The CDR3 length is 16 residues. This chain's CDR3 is CASTSVAGANGGELFF. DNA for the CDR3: TGTGCCAGCACCTCTGTAGCAGGGGCTAACGGCGGGGAGCTGTTTTTT.

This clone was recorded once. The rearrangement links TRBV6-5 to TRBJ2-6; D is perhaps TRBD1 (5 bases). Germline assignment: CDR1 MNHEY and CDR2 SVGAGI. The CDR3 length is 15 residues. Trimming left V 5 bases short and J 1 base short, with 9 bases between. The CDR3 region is CASSPHRSGANVLTF. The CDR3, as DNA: TGTGCCAGCAGTCCACACAGGTCTGGGGCCAACGTCCTGACTTTC.

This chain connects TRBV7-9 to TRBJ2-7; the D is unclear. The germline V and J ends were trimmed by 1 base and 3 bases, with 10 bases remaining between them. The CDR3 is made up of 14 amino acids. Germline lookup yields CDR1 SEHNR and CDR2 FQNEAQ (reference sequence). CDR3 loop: CASSLEGGFYEQYF. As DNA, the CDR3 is TGTGCCAGCAGCTTAGAGGGTGGGTTCTACGAGCAGTACTTC.